Below are 22 T cell receptor beta chains sequenced from a single sample in a study of metastatic and nonmetastatic thyroid tumors (dated by TCRdb to 2018 to 2020). None of the patients had been given any treatment before thyroid surgery. The method was PCR. Instrument on record: Illumina HiSeq 4000. The public reads were reanalyzed by TCRdb: fastp trimming at Q25, MiXCR alignment, in-frame beta chains only. In this sample the table shows about 93,000 clones, about an eighth of which occur a single time. The ten biggest clones cover over 9% of the sample. The sequenced sample consisted of blood. The receptors come from a female donor with papillary thyroid cancer or a benign thyroid nodule (not recorded which). Some clones in this sample may be carry-over from other donors' samples.

This clone was seen many times. A clone one base away is much larger, so this may be a read error. The same CDR3 also results from other DNA sequences found in this sample. The V and J genes are TRBV27 and TRBJ1-2, with D perhaps matching TRBD1 (5 bases). This CDR3 has 16 amino acids. Germline V CDR1 and CDR2: MNHEY, SMNVEV (reference sequence). V lost 5 bases and J 4 bases, leaving 20 bases between the germline ends. The CDR3 DNA reads as TGTGCCAGCAGTCCAGGGCCGCCAGTGGGAACCTATGGCTACACCTTC. It yields the protein CASSPGPPVGTYGYTF.

This clone was seen many times. Written as DNA, the CDR3 is TGTGCCAGCAGCGCAGGTGAGCAGTTCTTC. It is translated as CASSAGEQFF. The genes are TRBV2 and TRBJ2-1; D is undetermined. The germline V and J ends were trimmed by 6 bases and 9 bases, with 6 bases remaining between them. CDR3 length equals 10 residues. The germline CDR1 and CDR2 sequences are SNHLY and FYNNEI.

This clone has a count of ten or more. The V gene is TRBV20-1, the J gene TRBJ2-7, with 9 bases aligning to TRBD1. With V trimmed by 3 bases and J by 2 bases, 8 bases remained unmatched. Germline V gives CDR1 DFQATT, CDR2 SNEGSKA (reference sequence). The CDR3 has 15 residues. The chain's CDR3 is CSARVPRDRAYEQYF. The CDR3 DNA is TGCAGTGCTAGGGTGCCGAGGGACAGGGCCTACGAGCAGTACTTC.

This clone showed up many times. This specimen includes other DNA sequences encoding the same CDR3. The gene calls are TRBV29-1 and TRBJ2-4, with D possibly matching TRBD2 (7 bases). The CDR3 is made up of 14 amino acids. The germline V gene has CDR1 SQVTM and CDR2 ANQGSEA. V lost 7 bases to trimming and J lost 8 bases, with 21 bases between them. The CDR3 spells CSAARGARGDIQYF. CDR3 in DNA: TGCAGCGCTGCCCGGGGGGCTCGAGGGGACATTCAGTACTTC.

This clone has at least ten counts. V gene TRBV4-1 combines with J gene TRBJ2-2; D tentatively reads TRBD1 or TRBD2 (6 bases each). CDR3 length: 16 amino acids. V lost 4 bases, J lost 7 bases, and 19 bases lay in between. Germline CDR1 reads MGHRA; CDR2 reads YSYEKL. The CDR3 sequence: CASSLGGIVLIGELFF. CDR3 DNA: TGCGCCAGCAGCCTAGGGGGGATAGTTTTAATCGGGGAGCTGTTTTTT.

The table lists this clone with many counts. The V gene is TRBV7-3, the J gene TRBJ2-7; D possibly corresponds to TRBD2 (6 bases). The CDR3 contains 14 residues. Germline V gene lookup returns CDR1 SGHTA and CDR2 FQGTGA. The V end was cut by 5 bases, the J end by 5 bases, with 16 bases between. This CDR3 reads CASSQGGQGHEQYF. In DNA, the CDR3 is TGTGCCAGCAGCCAAGGAGGGCAGGGCCACGAGCAGTACTTC.

This clone was picked up many times. The chain has TRBV28 and TRBJ2-7, with 7 bases aligning to TRBD1. Germline lookup yields CDR1 MDHEN and CDR2 SYDVKM. The CDR3 runs to 16 residues. The V gene end was trimmed by 4 bases and the J gene end by 4 bases; junction bases not matched to a gene: 13. This CDR3 reads CASSSHRDSPGYEQYF. As DNA, the CDR3 is TGTGCCAGCAGTTCCCACCGGGACAGCCCTGGGTACGAGCAGTACTTC. Filled out from reference TRBV28 and TRBJ2-7, the complete variable domain reads DVKVTQSSRYLVKRTGEKVFLECVQDMDHENMFWYRQDPGLGLRLIYFSYDVKMKEKGDIPEGYSVSREKKERFSLILESASTNQTSMYLCASSSHRDSPGYEQYFGPGTRLTVT.

This clone was seen at least ten times. V and J are TRBV30 and TRBJ2-2; D possibly uses TRBD1 or TRBD2 (5 bases each). This CDR3 is built from 14 residues. The germline V gene has CDR1 GTSNPN and CDR2 SVGIG (reference sequence). Trimming took 0 bases from V and 6 from J, leaving 11 bases between them. This CDR3 reads CAWSVWGKSGELFF. CDR3 nucleotide sequence: TGTGCCTGGAGTGTATGGGGGAAATCCGGGGAGCTGTTTTTT. Full variable domain (missing parts from reference TRBV30 and TRBJ2-2): SQTIHQWPATLVQPVGSPLSLECTVEGTSNPNLYWYRQAAGRGLQLLFYSVGIGQISSEVPQNLSASRPQDRQFILSSKKLLLSDSGFYLCAWSVWGKSGELFFGEGSRLTVL.

This clone has ten or more counts. V gene TRBV24-1 combines with J gene TRBJ1-1; maybe TRBD1 (5 bases). This CDR3 has 13 amino acids. Germline assignment: CDR1 KGHDR and CDR2 SFDVKD. V lost 4 bases and J 5 bases, leaving 10 bases between the germline ends. In DNA form, the CDR3 reads TGTGCCACCAGTGACCTGAGGGGTACTGAAGCTTTCTTT. Encoded protein: CATSDLRGTEAFF.

The sample holds many counts of this clone. CDR3: CSALAGHKGYEQYF. DNA for the CDR3: TGCAGTGCTTTAGCGGGACATAAAGGCTACGAGCAGTACTTC. The genes are TRBV20-1 and TRBJ2-7; 8 bases map to TRBD2. Trimming took 5 bases from V and 3 from J; bases not matched to a gene: 9. Germline V gene lookup returns CDR1 DFQATT and CDR2 SNEGSKA (reference sequence). This CDR3 comprises 14 residues.

This clone was detected many times. V usage is TRBV11-2 and J usage is TRBJ2-3; 9 bases line up with TRBD1. The germline V gene has CDR1 SGHAT and CDR2 FQNNGV. The CDR3 consists of 15 residues. J gave up 5 bases and V 5 bases, and 8 bases lay outside the gene matches. The CDR3 DNA is TGTGCCAGCAGCCCCTGGGACAGGGAAGTAGATACGCAGTATTTT. Encoded protein: CASSPWDREVDTQYF.

At least ten counts were recorded for this clone. The chain uses TRBV11-3 and TRBJ2-1; 9 nucleotides agree with TRBD2. Trimming took 5 bases from V and 11 from J; bases not matched to a gene: 10. Looked up from germline, CDR1 is SGHNT and CDR2 is YENEEA. The CDR3 contains 14 residues. The CDR3 nucleotides read TGTGCCAGCAGCCCCCAGGGTAGCGGGAGCAAGCAGTTCTTC. This codes for CASSPQGSGSKQFF.

This clone was counted ten times or more. The genes are TRBV28 and TRBJ1-2; unclear D gene. The CDR3 runs to 14 residues. V was trimmed by 3 bases and J by 7 bases, leaving 15 bases between them. Germline-derived CDR1 and CDR2 are MDHEN and SYDVKM. In DNA form, the CDR3 reads TGTGCCAGCAGTTTCGAAGATAATGGGGTTGGCTACACCTTC. Its translation is CASSFEDNGVGYTF.

This clone was detected ten times or more. The chain joins TRBV6-1 to TRBJ2-7; D remains ambiguous. The CDR3 contains 16 residues. Trimming took 5 bases from V and 2 from J, leaving 19 bases between them. CDR1 is MNHNS, CDR2 SASEGT, per germline. CDR3: CASSLRQFRRTYEQYF. For the CDR3, the DNA is TGTGCCAGCAGTTTACGTCAGTTCAGGCGAACCTACGAGCAGTACTTC.

Many counts were recorded for this clone. The chain is built from TRBV24-1 and TRBJ2-5; 10 bases are a match to TRBD1. Germline CDR1 reads KGHDR; CDR2 reads SFDVKD. The V gene end was trimmed by 7 bases and the J gene end by 4 bases; junction bases not matched to a gene: 5. The CDR3 covers 14 residues. The CDR3 coding sequence is TGTGCCACCAGCGACAGGGGGCGCATAGAGACCCAGTACTTC. This codes for CATSDRGRIETQYF.

This clone has at least ten counts. The chain joins TRBV3-1 to TRBJ2-1, with D perhaps TRBD2 (6 bases). Trimming stripped 6 bases from V and 0 bases from J, with 15 bases between. Germline V gene sequence: CDR1 LGHDT, CDR2 YNNKEL (reference sequence). There are 16 residues in the CDR3. The CDR3 protein is CASSPGTPPSYNEQFF. CDR3 DNA sequence: TGTGCCAGCAGTCCCGGGACTCCTCCCTCCTACAATGAGCAGTTCTTC.

This clone was counted ten times or more. The V call is TRBV29-1, the J call TRBJ2-3; D is unresolved. In germline, CDR1 is SQVTM, CDR2 ANQGSEA. This CDR3 has 12 residues. V lost 5 bases and J lost 1, with 7 bases in between. CDR3: CSVLDGTDTQYF. The CDR3 coding sequence is TGCAGCGTTTTGGACGGCACAGATACGCAGTATTTT.

This clone appeared many times. The genes are TRBV11-1 and TRBJ2-1; the match to TRBD2 covers 8 bases. Losses at the gene ends were 4 bases for V and 4 bases for J; bases not matched to a gene: 9. The CDR3 is 16 amino acids. The germline V gene encodes CDR1 SGHAT and CDR2 FQDESV (reference sequence). CDR3 amino acids: CASSSYSGVDYNEQFF. DNA of the CDR3: TGTGCCAGCAGCTCGTATAGCGGGGTCGATTACAATGAGCAGTTCTTC. Supplemented by reference TRBV11-1 and TRBJ2-1, the full variable domain reads EAEVAQSPRYKITEKSQAVAFWCDPISGHATLYWYRQILGQGPELLVQFQDESVVDDSQLPKDRFSAERLKGVDSTLKIQPAELGDSAMYLCASSSYSGVDYNEQFFGPGTRLTVL.

This clone was observed at least ten times. The V call is TRBV6-1, the J call TRBJ2-7; possibly TRBD2 for D (5 bases). V gave up 10 bases and J gave up 6 bases, with 16 bases separating them. CDR3 length: 12 residues. CDR1 is MNHNS and CDR2 is SASEGT in the germline V gene. The CDR3, as DNA: TGTGCCACTACCCCCACCGGGGTCGAGCAGTACTTC. This sequence encodes CATTPTGVEQYF.

This clone was observed many times. The chain employs TRBV28 and TRBJ2-1; D possibly corresponds to TRBD1 (5 bases). This CDR3 has 15 residues. Germline V gene sequence: CDR1 MDHEN, CDR2 SYDVKM. V lost 6 bases to trimming and J lost 3 bases, with 15 bases between them. The CDR3 spells CASSNTGRVYNEQFF. Here the CDR3 DNA reads TGTGCCAGCAGCAATACAGGACGGGTCTACAATGAGCAGTTCTTC. The whole variable domain, filled in from reference TRBV28 and TRBJ2-1, reads DVKVTQSSRYLVKRTGEKVFLECVQDMDHENMFWYRQDPGLGLRLIYFSYDVKMKEKGDIPEGYSVSREKKERFSLILESASTNQTSMYLCASSNTGRVYNEQFFGPGTRLTVL.

The table lists this clone with many counts. Other DNA sequences in this sample translate to the same CDR3. This sequence joins TRBV10-3 and TRBJ2-1; perhaps TRBD2 as D (5 bases). Germline V CDR1 and CDR2: ENHRY, SYGVKD. Trimming pared 3 bases from V and 0 bases from J, leaving 15 bases between. The CDR3 length is 17 residues. CDR3 nucleotides: TGTGCCATCAGTGAAGGAGGACGGGGTGGCTCCTACAATGAGCAGTTCTTC. This encodes CAISEGGRGGSYNEQFF.

This clone was recorded at least ten times. This rearrangement joins TRBV4-1 to TRBJ2-3; 10 positions agree with TRBD2. Germline V gene data show CDR1 as MGHRA and CDR2 as YSYEKL. There are 16 residues in the CDR3. J lost 3 bases, V lost 3 bases, and 6 bases had no gene match. CDR3 DNA: TGCGCCAGCAGCCAGGTACCGGGACTAGCGACAGATACGCAGTATTTT. It yields the protein CASSQVPGLATDTQYF.